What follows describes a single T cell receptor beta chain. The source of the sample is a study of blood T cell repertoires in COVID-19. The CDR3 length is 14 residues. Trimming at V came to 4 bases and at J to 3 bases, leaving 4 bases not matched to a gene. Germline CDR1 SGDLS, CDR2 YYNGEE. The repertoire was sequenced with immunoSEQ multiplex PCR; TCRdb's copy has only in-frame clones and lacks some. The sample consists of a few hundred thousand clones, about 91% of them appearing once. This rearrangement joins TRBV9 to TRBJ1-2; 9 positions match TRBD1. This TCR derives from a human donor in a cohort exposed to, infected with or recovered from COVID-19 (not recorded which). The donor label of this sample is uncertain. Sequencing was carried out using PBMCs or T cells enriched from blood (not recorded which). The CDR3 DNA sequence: TGTGCCAGCAGCCCGGGACAGGGCTACTATGGCTACACCTTC. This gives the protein CASSPGQGYYGYTF.